A selection of T cell receptor beta chains follows, all from one sample in a study of cytotoxic CD8 clonotypes in ibrutinib-treated CLL. TCRdb's copy holds only in-frame clones and misses some; the assay was immunoSEQ multiplex PCR. The sample holds fewer than 400,000 clones, 67% seen once. The source was PBMCs, collected after 36 months of ibrutinib treatment. These receptors were taken from a human donor with chronic lymphocytic leukemia. CDR3s include the opening cysteine and the closing phenylalanine or tryptophan.

>TRBV10-3|TRBJ1-4
CAISRGDNEKLFF
>TRBV5-1|TRBJ1-1
CASSSSPDRLRPFF
>TRBV10-1|TRBJ2-3
CASSDLITDTQYF
>TRBV7-6|TRBJ2-7
CASSLERTSGRGAYEQYF
>TRBV18|TRBJ2-1
CASSPPGETRFF
>TRBV5-4|TRBJ1-1
CASTIRPLNTEAFF
>TRBV29-1|TRBJ2-7
CSVVMRTPSYEQYF
>TRBV6-5|TRBJ2-5
CASSLAGGETQYF
>TRBV11-2|TRBJ2-1
CASSHGWPSGEQFF
>TRBV6-5|TRBJ2-1
CSAGGPGNEQFF
>TRBV7-2|TRBJ1-2
CASSTPGPTNYGYTF
>TRBV10-2|.
CASSASNRWTYEQYF
>TRBV28|TRBJ2-5
CASSPNAGGLYQETQYF
>TRBV19|TRBJ1-5
CASSIVRGTQPQHF
>TRBV19|TRBJ1-5
CASSILGSDQPQHF
>TRBV29-1|TRBJ2-5
CSVAWGKETQYF
>TRBV29-1|TRBJ2-7
CSVIRDGSYEQYF